This TCR beta chain stems from a study of blood T cells in healthy people across ages. Study background: About one barcoded beta molecule per two T cells came from capture by template switching.

V was shortened by 3 bases and J by 7 bases, with 18 bases between the two germline ends. Germline CDR1 and CDR2: SQVTM and ANQGSEA. This CDR3 contains 15 residues. Aged about 6 to 95, donors were systemically healthy Caucasians from Russia. A sample-barcoded 5' primer and a J-beta primer mix were used in a second PCR of about 7 to 12 cycles. MiXCR was run by TCRdb on the 5' RACE reads, yielding one entry per CDR3 protein. The data contain fewer than 1.5 million distinct CDR3 sequences, 42% of them singletons. The sequenced sample consisted of blood. This clonotype was obtained from a woman aged 18-29 years in good health. The chain links TRBV29-1 to TRBJ1-4, with D maybe TRBD1 (5 bases). The CDR3 here is CSVEATGTGGEKLFF. DNA of the CDR3: TGCAGCGTTGAGGCGACCGGAACCGGGGGTGAAAAACTGTTTTTT.